Reported below is one TCR beta chain. What it recognizes is unknown. CDR3 length: 15 residues. With 0 bases clipped from V and 10 bases from J, the junction kept 6 bases outside the gene matches. Every patient had relapsed following autologous stem cell transplantation, and cohorts differed in brentuximab vedotin exposure. Classifying best responses yielded complete response, partial response or progressive disease. Using immunoSEQ multiplex PCR, the repertoire was profiled, and TCRdb retains in-frame clones only, with some absent. The sample has approximately 60,000 clones; about 87% are singletons. This specimen comes from a study of PD-1 blockade in classical Hodgkin lymphoma. Findings of the study overall: What drove the repertoire differences, possibly disease activity or prior therapy, has not been defined. Before treatment, TCR diversity in newly diagnosed patients was reportedly lower than in healthy donors. When nivolumab was started under 1 year after ASCT, patients were excluded.

This receptor was taken from a human donor with classical Hodgkin lymphoma. This chain uses TRBV23-1 with TRBJ2-2; 9 positions match TRBD1. TRBV23-1 is marked as an open reading frame, function uncertain. Here the sequenced sample was peripheral blood mononuclear cells (PBMCs), taken at baseline. As DNA, the CDR3 is TGCGCCAGCAGTCAATCGTACAGGGGGCTGGTGGAGCTGTTTTTT. It specifies CASSQSYRGLVELFF.